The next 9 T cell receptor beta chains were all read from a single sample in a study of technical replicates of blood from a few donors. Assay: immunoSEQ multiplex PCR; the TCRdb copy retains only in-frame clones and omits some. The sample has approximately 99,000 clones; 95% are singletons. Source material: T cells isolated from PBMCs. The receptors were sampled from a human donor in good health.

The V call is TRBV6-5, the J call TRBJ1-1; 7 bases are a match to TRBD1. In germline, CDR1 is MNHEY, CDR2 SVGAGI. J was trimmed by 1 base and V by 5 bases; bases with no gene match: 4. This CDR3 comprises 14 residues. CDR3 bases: TGTGCCAGCAGTCCTCCAGGGGGGAACACTGAAGCTTTCTTT. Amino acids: CASSPPGGNTEAFF.

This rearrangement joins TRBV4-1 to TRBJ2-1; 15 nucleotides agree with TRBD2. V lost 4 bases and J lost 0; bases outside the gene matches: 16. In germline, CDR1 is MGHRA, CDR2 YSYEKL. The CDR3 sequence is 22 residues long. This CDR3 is CASSPTTQGLAGGPSSYNEQFF. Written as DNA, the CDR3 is TGCGCCAGCAGCCCCACAACGCAGGGACTAGCGGGAGGTCCGAGCTCCTACAATGAGCAGTTCTTC.

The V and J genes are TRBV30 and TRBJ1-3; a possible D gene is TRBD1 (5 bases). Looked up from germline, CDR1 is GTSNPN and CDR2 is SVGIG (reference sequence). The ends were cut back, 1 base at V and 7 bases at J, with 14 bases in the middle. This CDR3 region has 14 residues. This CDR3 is CAWSAGLIGNTIYF. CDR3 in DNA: TGTGCCTGGAGTGCGGGACTTATCGGGAACACCATATATTTT. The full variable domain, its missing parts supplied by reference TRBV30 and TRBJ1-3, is SQTIHQWPATLVQPVGSPLSLECTVEGTSNPNLYWYRQAAGRGLQLLFYSVGIGQISSEVPQNLSASRPQDRQFILSSKKLLLSDSGFYLCAWSAGLIGNTIYFGEGSWLTVV.

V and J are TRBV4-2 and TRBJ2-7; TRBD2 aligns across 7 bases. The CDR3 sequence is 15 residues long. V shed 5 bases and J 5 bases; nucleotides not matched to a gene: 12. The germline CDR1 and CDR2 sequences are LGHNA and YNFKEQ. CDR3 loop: CASSGASSGAHEQYF. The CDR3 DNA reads TGTGCCAGCAGCGGAGCAAGCAGCGGGGCACACGAGCAGTACTTC.

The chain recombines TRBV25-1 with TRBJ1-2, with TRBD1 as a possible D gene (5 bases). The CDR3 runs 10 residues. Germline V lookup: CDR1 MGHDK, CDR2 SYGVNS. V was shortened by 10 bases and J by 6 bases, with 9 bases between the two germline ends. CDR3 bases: TGTGCCAATAAAGGGGATGGCTACACCTTC. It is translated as CANKGDGYTF.

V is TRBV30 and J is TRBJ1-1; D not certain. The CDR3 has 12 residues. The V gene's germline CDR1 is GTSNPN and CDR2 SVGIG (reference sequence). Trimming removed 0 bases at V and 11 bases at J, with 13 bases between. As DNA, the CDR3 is TGTGCCTGGAGTGTAATTCTAGAAAGGGCTTTCTTT. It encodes CAWSVILERAFF. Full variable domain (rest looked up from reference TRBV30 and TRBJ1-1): SQTIHQWPATLVQPVGSPLSLECTVEGTSNPNLYWYRQAAGRGLQLLFYSVGIGQISSEVPQNLSASRPQDRQFILSSKKLLLSDSGFYLCAWSVILERAFFGQGTRLTVV.

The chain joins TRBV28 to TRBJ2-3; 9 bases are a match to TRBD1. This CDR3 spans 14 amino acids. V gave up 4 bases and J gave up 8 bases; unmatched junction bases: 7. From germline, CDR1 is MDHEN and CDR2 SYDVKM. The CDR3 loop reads CASSSPGQGSTQYF. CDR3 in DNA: TGTGCCAGCAGTTCACCGGGACAGGGATCTACGCAGTATTTT.

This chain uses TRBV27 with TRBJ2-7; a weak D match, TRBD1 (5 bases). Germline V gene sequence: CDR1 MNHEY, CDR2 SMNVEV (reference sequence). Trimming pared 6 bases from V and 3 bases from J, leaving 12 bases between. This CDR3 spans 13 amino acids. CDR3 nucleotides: TGTGCCAGCAGGCTCAGGGAAAGCTACGAGCAGTACTTC. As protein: CASRLRESYEQYF.

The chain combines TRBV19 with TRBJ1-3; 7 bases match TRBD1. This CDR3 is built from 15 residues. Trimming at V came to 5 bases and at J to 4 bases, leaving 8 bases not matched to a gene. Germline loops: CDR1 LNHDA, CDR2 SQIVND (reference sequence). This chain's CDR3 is CASSAKTGRGNTIYF. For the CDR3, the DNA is TGTGCCAGTAGTGCGAAGACAGGGCGAGGAAACACCATATATTTT.